These 32 T cell receptor beta chains were sequenced from one sample in a study of T-cell reconstitution after alpha-beta-depleted transplantation in children. The library targeted TCRbeta and was prepared with unique molecular identifiers. TCRdb reprocessed the PCR reads with MiXCR, giving one entry per CDR3 protein. Among a few hundred thousand distinct CDR3 sequences listed, roughly 13% were seen once. The source material was PBMCs, mostly from graft donor cells, sampled 360 days after TCRalphabeta/CD19-depleted stem cell transplant. The receptors were gathered from a male patient between 10 and 17 years old who had a stem cell transplant for acute myeloid leukemia, so the T cells may come from the graft donor.

This clonotype was seen only a few times. The gene calls are TRBV7-3 and TRBJ2-1; 7 bases fit TRBD2. V was pared by 3 bases and J by 4 bases, with 6 bases of the junction left unmatched. This CDR3 is 15 amino acids long. Germline V gene lookup returns CDR1 SGHTA and CDR2 FQGTGA. The CDR3 DNA reads as TGTGCCAGCAGCTTCGACCAGCGGGGATACAATGAGCAGTTCTTC. This encodes CASSFDQRGYNEQFF.

The sample holds a few counts of this clonotype. The chain employs TRBV28 and TRBJ2-7, with D possibly being TRBD1 or TRBD2 (5 bases each). V lost 10 bases to trimming and J lost 7 bases, with 29 bases between them. This CDR3 has 16 amino acids. Per the germline V gene, CDR1 is MDHEN and CDR2 is SYDVKM. The CDR3 DNA is TGTGCCACCGACCTCTTCGGGGCTAGCCATTCAAGGGAGCAGTACTTC. This translates into CATDLFGASHSREQYF.

This clonotype showed up just a few times. The V and J genes are TRBV19 and TRBJ2-1; 9 positions match TRBD2. There are 16 residues in the CDR3. CDR1 is LNHDA, CDR2 SQIVND, per germline (reference sequence). The ends lost 5 bases at V and 0 bases at J; junction bases unmatched: 5. The CDR3, as DNA: TGTGCCAGTAGTTCCGTAGCGGGAGCCTCCTACAATGAGCAGTTCTTC. Encoded protein: CASSSVAGASYNEQFF.

The genes are TRBV20-1 and TRBJ2-7, with 8 bases lining up with TRBD2. Germline V gene lookup returns CDR1 DFQATT and CDR2 SNEGSKA (reference sequence). V lost 5 bases to trimming and J lost 0 bases; unmatched junction nucleotides: 6. The CDR3 covers 14 residues. The CDR3 loop is CSAGYGGVSYEQYF. The CDR3 coding sequence is TGCAGTGCTGGTTACGGGGGGGTCTCCTACGAGCAGTACTTC.

This clonotype was seen ten or more times. The chain joins TRBV25-1 to TRBJ2-3; TRBD2 agrees at 9 bases. From germline, CDR1 is MGHDK and CDR2 SYGVNS. V lost 1 base to trimming and J lost 3 bases; unmatched junction nucleotides: 2. The CDR3 totals 15 residues. The CDR3 DNA follows: TGTGCCAGCAGTGAATTTGCGGGAGGGACAGATACGCAGTATTTT. Its translation: CASSEFAGGTDTQYF.

This clonotype was seen only a few times. CDR3 DNA sequence: TGCGCCAGCAGCCAAGATCCCGGACTAGCGACCTACGAGCAGTACTTC. Translation gives CASSQDPGLATYEQYF. This chain connects TRBV4-3 to TRBJ2-7; 9 bases match TRBD2. Germline CDR1 is LGHNA and CDR2 is YSLEER. V lost 0 bases to trimming and J lost 2 bases; unmatched junction nucleotides: 5. This CDR3 has 16 residues.

This clonotype was picked up many times. J is TRBJ2-5 and V is TRBV28; TRBD1 is a possible D gene (6 bases). The CDR3 has 11 residues. Germline loops: CDR1 MDHEN, CDR2 SYDVKM. Trimming left V 11 bases short and J 2 bases short, with 9 bases between. As DNA, the CDR3 is TGTGCCCTCGACAGGCAAGAGACCCAGTACTTC. It codes for CALDRQETQYF.

This clonotype was picked up a small number of times. The rearrangement links TRBV9 to TRBJ2-3; no reliable D call. The germline V gene has CDR1 SGDLS and CDR2 YYNGEE. V dropped 4 bases and J dropped 2 bases, with 11 bases sitting between them. The CDR3 is made up of 14 amino acids. The CDR3 loop reads CASSFDAATDTQYF. In DNA form, the CDR3 reads TGTGCCAGCAGCTTCGATGCCGCCACAGATACGCAGTATTTT.

This chain joins TRBV12-3 or TRBV12-4 and TRBJ2-2, with TRBD2 matching 12 bases. The trim removed 3 bases at V and 4 bases at J, leaving 9 bases unmatched. The CDR3 is 18 residues long. The CDR3: CASSFFGPSGRATGELFF. CDR3 coding DNA: TGTGCCAGCAGTTTTTTCGGGCCTAGCGGGAGGGCCACCGGGGAGCTGTTTTTT.

This clonotype appeared a few times. The chain carries TRBV6-5 and TRBJ2-7; D might be TRBD2 (6 bases). This CDR3 is 16 amino acids long. The V gene's germline CDR1 is MNHEY and CDR2 SVGAGI. V dropped 5 bases and J dropped 4 bases, with 21 bases sitting between them. The CDR3 spells CASSTIKLWGVYEQYF. Written as DNA, the CDR3 is TGTGCCAGCAGTACAATTAAGCTGTGGGGGGTTTACGAGCAGTACTTC.

About this clonotype itself: A much larger clone is a single base away; this may be a read error. The final CDR3 position lacks the conserved phenylalanine or tryptophan, pointing to a likely read error. This rearrangement joins TRBV9 to TRBJ2-1, with a possible D match to TRBD2 (6 bases). The CDR3 is 16 amino acids. Germline CDR1 and CDR2: SGDLS and YYNGEE. V was clipped by 3 bases and J by 3 bases, with 16 bases between them. CDR3 residues: CASSAHRHSGYNEQFL. CDR3 sequence (DNA): TGTGCCAGCAGCGCCCACAGGCATAGCGGCTACAATGAGCAGTTCTTG.

In this sample, this clonotype turned up a few times. V and J are TRBV14 and TRBJ2-2; D not resolved. V shed 1 base and J shed 4 bases, with 7 bases lying between them. Looked up from germline, CDR1 is SGHDN and CDR2 is FVKESK. The CDR3 runs 14 residues. CDR3: CASSQAIATGELFF. CDR3 coding DNA: TGTGCCAGCAGCCAAGCGATAGCCACCGGGGAGCTGTTTTTT.

The chain links TRBV11-2 to TRBJ2-7; tentatively, D is TRBD2 (6 bases). The CDR3 is 16 amino acids. Germline CDR1 and CDR2: SGHAT and FQNNGV. V lost 0 bases to trimming and J lost 2 bases, with 14 bases between them. In DNA form, the CDR3 reads TGTGCCAGCAGCTTAGAAATCTGGACTATCCCCTACGAGCAGTACTTC. Protein product: CASSLEIWTIPYEQYF. Filled out from reference TRBV11-2 and TRBJ2-7, the complete variable domain reads EAGVAQSPRYKIIEKRQSVAFWCNPISGHATLYWYQQILGQGPKLLIQFQNNGVVDDSQLPKDRFSAERLKGVDSTLKIQPAKLEDSAVYLCASSLEIWTIPYEQYFGPGTRLTVT.

This clonotype was seen at least ten times. The CDR3 protein is CASSLWSRGTALFETQYF. The CDR3 region has the DNA TGTGCCAGCAGTTTATGGAGTAGAGGGACTGCCCTCTTTGAGACCCAGTACTTC. J is TRBJ2-5 and V is TRBV28; D is possibly TRBD2 (6 bases). The ends were cut back, 0 bases at V and 5 bases at J, with 22 bases in the middle. Germline CDR1 and CDR2: MDHEN and SYDVKM. CDR3 length: 18 amino acids.

This clonotype has at least ten counts. The rearrangement links TRBV7-9 to TRBJ2-7; 12 bases fit TRBD2. This CDR3 spans 17 amino acids. CDR1 and CDR2 from the germline V gene are SEHNR and FQNEAQ (reference sequence). The trim removed 3 bases at V and 0 bases at J, leaving 6 bases unmatched. CDR3 in DNA: TGTGCCAGCAGCTTTCCGACTAGCGGGAGCCTCTCCTACGAGCAGTACTTC. Translation: CASSFPTSGSLSYEQYF.

The chain joins TRBV4-3 to TRBJ2-7; D unclear. CDR3 length: 14 amino acids. Germline CDR1 is LGHNA and CDR2 is YSLEER. V was trimmed by 0 bases and J by 2 bases, leaving 8 bases between them. The CDR3 sequence is CASSQDSATYEQYF. CDR3 DNA sequence: TGCGCCAGCAGCCAAGATTCAGCAACCTACGAGCAGTACTTC.

The table lists this clonotype with many counts. The chain uses TRBV20-1 and TRBJ2-5; D remains unclear. The CDR3 covers 14 residues. Germline V gene sequence: CDR1 DFQATT, CDR2 SNEGSKA (reference sequence). The germline V and J ends were trimmed by 5 bases and 5 bases, with 18 bases remaining between them. The DNA of the CDR3 is TGCAGTGCTGACTTCTTAGGCCAAGTGGAGACCCAGTACTTC. It is translated as CSADFLGQVETQYF.

This clonotype was recorded many times. This CDR3 reads CASTLSGSTGELFF. DNA for the CDR3: TGTGCCAGCACCCTTAGCGGGAGCACCGGGGAGCTGTTTTTT. V is TRBV12-3 or TRBV12-4 and J is TRBJ2-2; 9 bases match TRBD2. The CDR3 runs 14 residues. With 7 bases clipped from V and 4 bases from J, the junction kept 4 bases outside the gene matches.

This rearrangement joins TRBV27 to TRBJ2-1; 9 bases align to TRBD1. There are 16 residues in the CDR3. Germline CDR1 is MNHEY and CDR2 is SMNVEV (reference sequence). V shed 1 base and J 5 bases; nucleotides not matched to a gene: 6. Here the CDR3 reads CASSLLVQGADNEQFF. In nucleotides, the CDR3 is TGTGCCAGCAGTTTATTGGTACAGGGGGCCGACAATGAGCAGTTCTTC.

The chain joins TRBV29-1 to TRBJ2-5; 11 bases are shared with TRBD2. J lost 5 bases, V lost 5 bases, and 13 bases had no gene match. CDR3 length: 16 residues. CDR1 SQVTM and CDR2 ANQGSEA come from the germline V gene. In DNA, the CDR3 is TGCAGCGTTACCCCGACTAGCGGGGCCCCGGGGGAGACCCAGTACTTC. As protein: CSVTPTSGAPGETQYF.

There are a few counts of this clonotype. The CDR3 here is CSGGTGGTEAFF. CDR3 DNA: TGCAGCGGCGGGACAGGGGGCACTGAAGCTTTCTTT. The chain uses TRBV29-1 and TRBJ1-1; 11 nucleotides agree with TRBD1. CDR3 length: 12 amino acids. Losses at the gene ends were 7 bases for V and 4 bases for J; bases not matched to a gene: 2. The germline V gene has CDR1 SQVTM and CDR2 ANQGSEA.

This chain uses TRBV28 with TRBJ1-1; unclear D gene. Germline V gene sequence: CDR1 MDHEN, CDR2 SYDVKM. Trimming removed 1 base at V and 6 bases at J, with 9 bases between. CDR3 length equals 13 residues. In DNA, the CDR3 is TGTGCCAGCAGTTTATTAACTACGGCTGAAGCTTTCTTT. Its translation is CASSLLTTAEAFF.

The chain uses TRBV6-2 or TRBV6-3 and TRBJ2-1; TRBD2 aligns across 12 bases. CDR1 is MNHEY, CDR2 SVGEGT, per germline. The V gene end was trimmed by 0 bases and the J gene end by 3 bases; junction bases not matched to a gene: 6. The CDR3 contains 18 residues. The CDR3 loop reads CASSYSRTSGASYNEQFF. The CDR3 DNA sequence: TGTGCCAGCAGTTACTCGAGGACTAGCGGGGCCAGCTACAATGAGCAGTTCTTC.

The rearrangement links TRBV18 to TRBJ2-5, with TRBD1 matching 9 bases. Germline CDR1 reads KGHSH; CDR2 reads LQKENI. This CDR3 is 17 amino acids long. V dropped 0 bases and J dropped 1; count of bases not matched to a gene: 6. The CDR3 region is CASSPPGQGSVQETQYF. DNA for the CDR3: TGTGCCAGCTCACCACCGGGACAGGGCTCCGTCCAAGAGACCCAGTACTTC.

V gene TRBV12-3 or TRBV12-4 combines with J gene TRBJ2-1; 8 nucleotides agree with TRBD2. CDR3 length equals 17 residues. V lost 3 bases to trimming and J lost 4 bases; unmatched junction nucleotides: 11. For the CDR3, the DNA is TGTGCCAGCAGTTTCGGGGGGGGACTAGTGGCTTACAATGAGCAGTTCTTC. Translating it yields CASSFGGGLVAYNEQFF.

This clonotype was seen a few times. CDR3 DNA sequence: TGTGCCAGCAGTTTTAACGGGAGGGCCTCGGAGTACTTC. This sequence encodes CASSFNGRASEYF. V usage is TRBV12-3 or TRBV12-4 and J usage is TRBJ2-7; 8 bases line up with TRBD2. Trimming at V came to 3 bases and at J to 11 bases, leaving 9 bases not matched to a gene. This CDR3 is 13 amino acids long.

This clonotype appeared a few times. CDR3 loop: CASSSRGLAGRSRHNEQFF. CDR3 coding DNA: TGTGCCAGCAGCTCCCGAGGACTAGCGGGAAGGTCCCGGCACAATGAGCAGTTCTTC. The genes are TRBV11-2 and TRBJ2-1; TRBD2 agrees at 12 bases. The CDR3 is 19 residues long. V lost 4 bases to trimming and J lost 5 bases; unmatched junction nucleotides: 15. CDR1 SGHAT and CDR2 FQNNGV come from the germline V gene.

J is TRBJ2-3 and V is TRBV29-1; no clear D gene. The CDR3 loop spans 14 amino acids. Trimming pared 3 bases from V and 2 bases from J, leaving 12 bases between. CDR1 is SQVTM and CDR2 is ANQGSEA in the germline V gene. CDR3 loop: CSVELSGNTDTQYF. In DNA form, the CDR3 reads TGCAGCGTTGAGCTATCTGGAAACACAGATACGCAGTATTTT.

In this sample, this clonotype turned up many times. The rearrangement uses TRBV19 and TRBJ1-4; D not certain. V lost 9 bases and J lost 4, with 15 bases in between. The CDR3 consists of 14 residues. CDR1 is LNHDA, CDR2 SQIVND, per germline (reference sequence). DNA for the CDR3: TGTGCCAGCCCACTAAACGAAAATAATGAAAAACTGTTTTTT. Translated, it gives CASPLNENNEKLFF.

This clonotype was found a few times. V usage is TRBV12-3 or TRBV12-4 and J usage is TRBJ2-1; 7 bases are shared with TRBD2. This CDR3 comprises 16 residues. Trimming at V came to 3 bases and at J to 9 bases, leaving 14 bases not matched to a gene. This chain's CDR3 is CASSFLAGVSNLEQFF. The CDR3 nucleotides read TGTGCCAGCAGTTTTCTGGCGGGAGTAAGTAATCTTGAGCAGTTCTTC.

This clonotype was seen only a few times. The CDR3 sequence: CAIRTSGADTQYF. The CDR3 DNA is TGTGCCATCAGGACGAGCGGAGCAGATACGCAGTATTTT. The rearrangement uses TRBV10-3 and TRBJ2-3; D is possibly TRBD2 (5 bases). CDR3 size: 13 residues. V was trimmed by 6 bases and J by 4 bases, leaving 11 bases between them. CDR1 and CDR2 from the germline V gene are ENHRY and SYGVKD.

The V and J genes are TRBV28 and TRBJ2-1, with TRBD2 matching over 11 bases. V trimming: 6 bases; J trimming: 3 bases; junction bases outside the gene matches: 4. The CDR3 has 15 residues. Germline CDR1 reads MDHEN; CDR2 reads SYDVKM. Here the CDR3 DNA reads TGTGCCAGCAGCCTGACTAGCGGGATCTACAATGAGCAGTTCTTC. The encoded protein is CASSLTSGIYNEQFF. Using reference TRBV28 and TRBJ2-1 for the parts outside the CDR3, the full variable domain is DVKVTQSSRYLVKRTGEKVFLECVQDMDHENMFWYRQDPGLGLRLIYFSYDVKMKEKGDIPEGYSVSREKKERFSLILESASTNQTSMYLCASSLTSGIYNEQFFGPGTRLTVL.